The 5 T cell receptor beta chains below come from one sample, sequenced in a study of cytomegalovirus exposure and HLA in healthy donors. Primers included in the PCR were 60 Vbeta and 13 Jbeta primers. The table came from immunoSEQ multiplex PCR; TCRdb's copy has only in-frame clones and leaves some out. The sample shows some 130,000 clones, approximately 80% of them seen only once. The sample comprised PBMCs. These receptors all come from a man between 35 and 55 years old in good health and CMV-seronegative.

The table lists this clone with a few counts. The chain is built from TRBV11-2 and TRBJ2-7; D possibly corresponds to TRBD2 (6 bases). In germline, CDR1 is SGHAT, CDR2 FQNNGV. This CDR3 has 11 residues. Trimming removed 7 bases from V and 6 bases from J, with 10 bases in between. CDR3 coding DNA: TGTGCCAGCACCGGGGGACTCGAGCAGTACTTC. Its translation: CASTGGLEQYF.

The rearrangement uses TRBV7-2 and TRBJ2-2, with 7 bases lining up with TRBD1. The V gene end was trimmed by 4 bases and the J gene end by 5 bases; junction bases not matched to a gene: 4. Germline-derived CDR1 and CDR2 are SGHTA and FQGNSA. This CDR3 contains 14 residues. As DNA, the CDR3 is TGTGCCAGCAGCTCCCGACAGGGTACCGGGGAGCTGTTTTTT. As protein: CASSSRQGTGELFF.

V usage is TRBV6-5 and J usage is TRBJ1-3, with D possibly matching TRBD1 (5 bases). The CDR3 runs 14 residues. The germline V gene encodes CDR1 MNHEY and CDR2 SVGAGI. Trimming cost V 5 bases and J 5 bases, with 13 bases left between them. The CDR3 protein is CASSRQSERNTIYF. CDR3 nucleotide sequence: TGTGCCAGCAGTCGACAGTCCGAAAGAAACACCATATATTTT.

The V gene is TRBV19, the J gene TRBJ2-1; 12 bases map to TRBD2. With 5 bases clipped from V and 1 base from J, the junction kept 6 bases outside the gene matches. There are 17 residues in the CDR3. Germline loops: CDR1 LNHDA, CDR2 SQIVND (reference sequence). CDR3 in amino acids: CASSPGLAGRSYNEQFF. The CDR3, as DNA: TGTGCCAGTAGTCCAGGACTAGCGGGAAGGTCCTACAATGAGCAGTTCTTC.

V is TRBV27 and J is TRBJ1-1; TRBD1 aligns across 7 bases. V shed 4 bases and J 5 bases; nucleotides not matched to a gene: 7. Looked up from germline, CDR1 is MNHEY and CDR2 is SMNVEV (reference sequence). CDR3 length equals 14 residues. The CDR3 region has the DNA TGTGCCAGCAGTTATCGACAGGGCTGGACTGAAGCTTTCTTT. This codes for CASSYRQGWTEAFF.